One sample yielded the 31 T cell receptor beta chains listed below, sequenced in a study of T-cell reconstitution after alpha-beta-depleted transplantation in children. TCRbeta library construction was performed incorporating unique molecular identifiers. TCRdb called the PCR reads again in MiXCR, with one record for every CDR3 protein. The sample holds hundreds of thousands of distinct CDR3 sequences, less than 15% seen once. This sample comprised PBMCs, obtained before TCRalphabeta/CD19-depleted stem cell transplant. The receptors here all came from a girl aged 2 to 9 with congenital amegakaryocytic thrombocytopenia, due to receive a stem cell transplant.

V and J are TRBV20-1 and TRBJ1-2; D unresolved. Trimming stripped 0 bases from V and 1 base from J, with 18 bases between. The V gene's germline CDR1 is DFQATT and CDR2 SNEGSKA (reference sequence). This CDR3 is built from 17 residues. Here the CDR3 reads CSAREKAGASYNYGYTF. The DNA for the CDR3 is TGCAGTGCTAGAGAAAAAGCAGGTGCCTCTTATAACTATGGCTACACCTTC.

This clonotype was counted at least ten times. This chain joins TRBV5-1 and TRBJ2-7, with D unresolved. Germline V gene lookup returns CDR1 SGHRS and CDR2 YFSETQ. CDR3 length: 13 amino acids. The V end was cut by 2 bases, the J end by 4 bases, with 10 bases between. For the CDR3, the DNA is TGCGCCAGCAGCTTTCAGGCCTCTTACGAGCAGTACTTC. Translated, it gives CASSFQASYEQYF. Full variable domain (missing parts from reference TRBV5-1 and TRBJ2-7): KAGVTQTPRYLIKTRGQQVTLSCSPISGHRSVSWYQQTPGQGLQFLFEYFSETQRNKGNFPGRFSGRQFSNSRSEMNVSTLELGDSALYLCASSFQASYEQYFGPGTRLTVT.

This clonotype was seen many times. The chain is built from TRBV20-1 and TRBJ2-7; D remains ambiguous. This CDR3 is built from 12 residues. CDR1 and CDR2 (germline): DFQATT, SNEGSKA (reference sequence). V lost 5 bases and J 1 base, leaving 9 bases between the germline ends. The CDR3 DNA follows: TGCAGTGCTTTGATGGGGTCCTACGAGCAGTACTTC. Translating gives CSALMGSYEQYF.

In its sample, this clonotype was seen a few times. The genes are TRBV7-9 and TRBJ2-7; 9 nucleotides agree with TRBD1. The J segment lost 7 bases and the V segment lost 1 base, leaving 8 bases of the junction unmatched. The CDR3 extends over 15 amino acids. Germline V lookup: CDR1 SEHNR, CDR2 FQNEAQ (reference sequence). CDR3 in amino acids: CASSLGGTGYREQYF. In DNA, the CDR3 is TGTGCCAGCAGCTTAGGCGGGACAGGGTATCGGGAGCAGTACTTC.

In its sample, this clonotype was seen many times. The J gene is TRBJ2-7, the V gene TRBV28, with 12 bases aligning to TRBD2. CDR3 length equals 15 residues. The V segment lost 6 bases and the J segment 2 bases; nucleotides outside the gene matches: 5. Germline CDR1 MDHEN, CDR2 SYDVKM. CDR3 sequence reads: CASSGGTSGPYEQYF. The CDR3 DNA follows: TGTGCCAGCAGCGGAGGGACTAGCGGGCCCTACGAGCAGTACTTC.

This clonotype was observed many times. V gene TRBV29-1 combines with J gene TRBJ2-2, with D perhaps assigned TRBD1 or TRBD2 (6 bases each). In germline, CDR1 is SQVTM, CDR2 ANQGSEA. This CDR3 has 14 amino acids. V was clipped by 4 bases and J by 2 bases, with 11 bases between them. The CDR3 loop reads CSVAGAINTGELFF. CDR3 nucleotides: TGCAGCGTTGCGGGGGCGATTAACACCGGGGAGCTGTTTTTT.

This clonotype appeared a single time. Germline and junction disagree at one end, which may indicate a read error. The chain carries TRBV7-2 and TRBJ2-3; 8 nucleotides match TRBD2. Looked up from germline, CDR1 is SGHTA and CDR2 is FQGNSA. The CDR3 covers 14 residues. The CDR3 bases are TGTGTCAGCAGGCTAGCGGGCGGAACAGATACGCAGTATTTT. The encoded protein is CVSRLAGGTDTQYF.

This clonotype has only a few counts. This chain's CDR3 is CASRLGSGSGELFF. DNA of the CDR3: TGTGCCAGCAGGCTTGGCTCGGGGTCCGGGGAGCTGTTTTTT. The V gene is TRBV5-5, the J gene TRBJ2-2; TRBD2 is a possible D gene (5 bases). Looked up from germline, CDR1 is SGHKS and CDR2 is YYEKEE (reference sequence). The CDR3 contains 14 residues. Trimming removed 5 bases from V and 6 bases from J, with 14 bases in between. Supplemented by reference TRBV5-5 and TRBJ2-2, the full variable domain reads DAGVTQSPTHLIKTRGQQVTLRCSPISGHKSVSWYQQVLGQGPQFIFQYYEKEERGRGNFPDRFSARQFPNYSSELNVNALLLGDSALYLCASRLGSGSGELFFGEGSRLTVL.

There are a few counts of this clonotype. The chain recombines TRBV7-8 with TRBJ1-2; D is ambiguous. CDR1 and CDR2 (germline): SGHVS, FQNEAQ. V lost 4 bases, J lost 4 bases, and 13 bases lay in between. This CDR3 contains 14 residues. The chain's CDR3 is CASSSQGPGYGYTF. CDR3 nucleotides: TGTGCCAGCAGCTCCCAAGGTCCGGGCTATGGCTACACCTTC.

This clonotype was detected only a few times. The chain has TRBV28 and TRBJ2-3; the match to TRBD1 covers 7 bases. V gave up 6 bases and J gave up 0 bases; unmatched junction bases: 3. The CDR3 contains 14 residues. The germline gives CDR1 MDHEN, CDR2 SYDVKM. The CDR3 loop reads CASRPGQSTDTQYF. The CDR3 DNA is TGTGCCAGCAGACCGGGACAGAGCACAGATACGCAGTATTTT.

Ten or more counts support this clonotype. This sequence joins TRBV5-1 and TRBJ1-1; weak D call: TRBD1 (5 bases). Trimming removed 6 bases at V and 4 bases at J, with 10 bases between. The CDR3 is made up of 12 amino acids. Germline V gene data show CDR1 as SGHRS and CDR2 as YFSETQ. Here the CDR3 DNA reads TGCGCCAGCAACATAGACAGCACTGAAGCTTTCTTT. It is translated as CASNIDSTEAFF.

V and J are TRBV24-1 and TRBJ2-1; 11 bases line up with TRBD2. The J segment lost 6 bases and the V segment lost 7 bases, leaving 10 bases of the junction unmatched. Looked up from germline, CDR1 is KGHDR and CDR2 is SFDVKD. This CDR3 spans 16 amino acids. The CDR3, as DNA: TGTGCCACCAGCCCGACTAGCGGGAAGGGCGGCAATGAGCAGTTCTTC. Its protein is CATSPTSGKGGNEQFF.

The rearrangement joins TRBV2 to TRBJ2-4; D perhaps matches TRBD1 (5 bases). The CDR3 is 13 amino acids. Trimming pared 7 bases from V and 14 bases from J, leaving 21 bases between. The germline V gene encodes CDR1 SNHLY and CDR2 FYNNEI. Here the CDR3 reads CASTGEQVLRKYF. DNA of the CDR3: TGTGCCAGCACTGGGGAACAGGTCCTCAGAAAGTACTTC.

The DNA for the CDR3 is TGTGCCAGCAGACCGACTAGCGGGCCCTCCCTGAAGTCTGGGGCCAACGTCCTGACTTTC. It encodes CASRPTSGPSLKSGANVLTF. The rearrangement uses TRBV12-3 or TRBV12-4 and TRBJ2-6; TRBD2 aligns across 10 bases. The CDR3 extends over 20 amino acids. V dropped 6 bases and J dropped 1; count of bases not matched to a gene: 15.

The chain carries TRBV3-1 and TRBJ2-7; no firm D call. The V gene's germline CDR1 is LGHDT and CDR2 YNNKEL (reference sequence). The V end was cut by 0 bases, the J end by 2 bases, with 8 bases between. CDR3 length: 14 residues. The CDR3 DNA sequence: TGTGCCAGCAGCCAAGAGGGCTGGACCTACGAGCAGTACTTC. It yields the protein CASSQEGWTYEQYF.

The V gene is TRBV15, the J gene TRBJ2-1; D gene uncertain. The CDR3 has 16 residues. Trimming pared 4 bases from V and 0 bases from J, leaving 13 bases between. The germline V gene encodes CDR1 LNHNV and CDR2 YYDKDF (reference sequence). CDR3 loop: CATSTSVDFSYNEQFF. In DNA form, the CDR3 reads TGTGCCACCAGCACCAGTGTAGACTTCTCCTACAATGAGCAGTTCTTC. Supplemented by reference TRBV15 and TRBJ2-1, the full variable domain reads DAMVIQNPRYQVTQFGKPVTLSCSQTLNHNVMYWYQQKSSQAPKLLFHYYDKDFNNEADTPDNFQSRRPNTSFCFLDIRSPGLGDTAMYLCATSTSVDFSYNEQFFGPGTRLTVL.

Many counts were recorded for this clonotype. The chain uses TRBV29-1 and TRBJ2-3; no definite D call. This CDR3 is 15 amino acids long. Germline CDR1 is SQVTM and CDR2 is ANQGSEA. V lost 4 bases, J lost 2 bases, and 16 bases lay in between. Written as DNA, the CDR3 is TGCAGCGTTGCCCAAGACTCATACAACACAGATACGCAGTATTTT. Amino acids: CSVAQDSYNTDTQYF.

This clonotype was observed many times. The chain employs TRBV6-1 and TRBJ2-3; unclear D gene. The CDR3 runs to 13 residues. The germline V and J ends were trimmed by 6 bases and 2 bases, with 9 bases remaining between them. Germline values: CDR1 MNHNS, CDR2 SASEGT. The CDR3 loop is CASSQTYTDTQYF. The CDR3 DNA reads as TGTGCCAGCAGCCAGACCTACACAGATACGCAGTATTTT.

This clonotype was picked up many times. The rearrangement uses TRBV20-1 and TRBJ2-7, with D perhaps TRBD1 or TRBD2 (5 bases each). The germline CDR1 and CDR2 sequences are DFQATT and SNEGSKA (reference sequence). The CDR3 sequence is 15 residues long. V was shortened by 3 bases and J by 4 bases, with 19 bases between the two germline ends. CDR3 protein: CSASPGTVQGYEQYF. The CDR3 DNA follows: TGCAGTGCTAGTCCCGGGACGGTCCAGGGTTACGAGCAGTACTTC.

This clonotype was found a few times. The rearrangement joins TRBV20-1 to TRBJ1-2; unclear D gene. The germline CDR1 and CDR2 sequences are DFQATT and SNEGSKA (reference sequence). The CDR3 covers 15 residues. Trimming removed 6 bases from V and 0 bases from J, with 17 bases in between. CDR3 protein: CSAELLTLSNYGYTF. The CDR3 nucleotides read TGCAGTGCCGAGCTCCTGACACTTTCTAACTATGGCTACACCTTC.

This clonotype was seen many times. This sequence joins TRBV7-2 and TRBJ2-3; D is unclear. The germline gives CDR1 SGHTA, CDR2 FQGNSA. V was shortened by 2 bases and J by 0 bases, with 12 bases between the two germline ends. This CDR3 has 16 amino acids. CDR3 in amino acids: CASSLLYGLSTDTQYF. The CDR3 nucleotides read TGTGCCAGCAGCTTATTGTATGGTTTGAGCACAGATACGCAGTATTTT.

This clonotype showed up just a few times. The chain links TRBV5-1 to TRBJ2-2; TRBD1 might be the D (5 bases). The V end lost 5 bases, the J end lost 5 bases, and 13 bases lay between the germline ends. Germline CDR1 reads SGHRS; CDR2 reads YFSETQ. There are 14 residues in the CDR3. Written as DNA, the CDR3 is TGCGCCAGCAGAACCAGGGAAGATACCGGGGAGCTGTTTTTT. Amino acids: CASRTREDTGELFF.

The chain joins TRBV5-1 to TRBJ2-3; D is unclear. This CDR3 comprises 15 residues. Germline CDR1 reads SGHRS; CDR2 reads YFSETQ. Trimming stripped 0 bases from V and 2 bases from J, with 10 bases between. The CDR3 is CASSLAWALTDTQYF. The CDR3, as DNA: TGCGCCAGCAGCTTGGCCTGGGCTCTCACAGATACGCAGTATTTT.

This clonotype was seen ten or more times. The V gene is TRBV6-5, the J gene TRBJ2-1; TRBD2 matches 12 bases. The CDR3 extends over 15 amino acids. CDR1 is MNHEY, CDR2 SVGAGI, per germline. Unmatched junction bases numbered 6, after V lost 8 bases and J lost 4 bases. Here the CDR3 DNA reads TGTGCCAGCTCTGGGACTAGCGGGTATTACAATGAGCAGTTCTTC. Its protein product is CASSGTSGYYNEQFF.

This chain connects TRBV7-8 to TRBJ2-1, with 7 nucleotides matching TRBD2. Germline V lookup: CDR1 SGHVS, CDR2 FQNEAQ. V shed 1 base, J shed 9 bases, and the junction held 12 bases outside the gene matches. This CDR3 comprises 16 residues. In DNA, the CDR3 is TGTGCCAGCAGCTTAGAAATCGGACTAGGGGTGAGTGAGCAGTTCTTC. Protein sequence: CASSLEIGLGVSEQFF. Based on the CDR3 plus reference TRBV7-8 and TRBJ2-1, the full variable domain is GAGVSQSPRYKVAKRGQDVALRCDPISGHVSLFWYQQALGQGPEFLTYFQNEAQLDKSGLPSDRFFAERPEGSVSTLKIQRTQQEDSAVYLCASSLEIGLGVSEQFFGPGTRLTVL.

The table lists this clonotype with many counts. The genes are TRBV3-1 and TRBJ2-7; D is possibly TRBD1 (5 bases). Germline lookup yields CDR1 LGHDT and CDR2 YNNKEL (reference sequence). The CDR3 totals 12 residues. V lost 7 bases, J lost 0 bases, and 7 bases lay in between. In nucleotides, the CDR3 is TGTGCCAGCACGGACAACTCCTACGAGCAGTACTTC. Amino acids: CASTDNSYEQYF.

In this sample, this clonotype turned up many times. This chain connects TRBV9 to TRBJ1-2; D may be TRBD1 (5 bases). The CDR3 has 15 amino acids. CDR1 SGDLS and CDR2 YYNGEE come from the germline V gene. Between the trimmed V and J ends, which lost 3 bases and 4 bases, there was a span of 16 bases. DNA for the CDR3: TGTGCCAGCAGCGCCGAGGTTACAGGACTCTATGGCTACACCTTC. This gives the protein CASSAEVTGLYGYTF.

This clonotype was seen many times. V gene TRBV5-1 combines with J gene TRBJ2-7; 7 bases map to TRBD1. The V and J ends lost 4 bases and 7 bases, in that order; junction bases with no gene match: 14. The CDR3 sequence is 15 residues long. CDR1 SGHRS and CDR2 YFSETQ come from the germline V gene. CDR3 protein: CASSITDGTVGEQYF. Here the CDR3 DNA reads TGCGCCAGCAGCATCACCGACGGGACAGTGGGAGAGCAGTACTTC.

The gene calls are TRBV29-1 and TRBJ2-2, with D possibly being TRBD1 (6 bases). Deletions cut 1 base from V and 3 bases from J, with 9 bases between. There are 14 residues in the CDR3. Germline lookup yields CDR1 SQVTM and CDR2 ANQGSEA. CDR3 loop: CSVEGTAHTGELFF. The CDR3 bases are TGCAGCGTTGAAGGGACAGCCCACACCGGGGAGCTGTTTTTT.

The chain uses TRBV7-9 and TRBJ2-4, with a weak D call TRBD1 (6 bases). The germline gives CDR1 SEHNR, CDR2 FQNEAQ (reference sequence). Deletions cut 3 bases from V and 0 bases from J, with 9 bases between. The CDR3 covers 15 residues. The DNA for the CDR3 is TGTGCCAGCAGCTTGGACAGAATAGCCAAAAACATTCAGTACTTC. This encodes CASSLDRIAKNIQYF.

Remarks on this clonotype: This may arise from a read error, as a much more abundant clone is one base away. The chain carries TRBV5-5 and TRBJ2-1; maybe TRBD1 (6 bases). Between the trimmed V and J ends, which lost 3 bases and 3 bases, there was a span of 13 bases. The CDR3 covers 15 residues. Germline V CDR1 and CDR2: SGHKS, YYEKEE (reference sequence). The CDR3 sequence is CASSSPRGGYNEQFF. DNA for the CDR3: TGTGCCAGCAGCTCCCCTAGAGGGGGCTACAATGAGCAGTTCTTC.